This entry lists 27 T cell receptor beta chains sequenced from one sample in a study of cytomegalovirus exposure and HLA in healthy donors. Produced via immunoSEQ multiplex PCR; TCRdb's table is partial and in-frame only. The table has about 120,000 clones, roughly 90% seen once. The source material was PBMCs. The receptors stem from a woman younger than 35 in good health and CMV-seronegative.

CDR3 sequence: CASSLVPPGVGETQYF. The CDR3 DNA sequence: TGTGCCAGCAGTTTAGTGCCGCCAGGGGTCGGGGAGACCCAGTACTTC. This chain uses TRBV6-5 with TRBJ2-5; tentatively, D is TRBD1 (6 bases). The CDR3 sequence is 16 residues long. Between the trimmed V and J ends, which lost 4 bases and 5 bases, there was a span of 20 bases. CDR1 and CDR2 from the germline V gene are MNHEY and SVGAGI.

The rearrangement links TRBV27 to TRBJ1-5, with D maybe TRBD1 (5 bases). CDR3 size: 15 residues. Trimming pared 2 bases from V and 0 bases from J, leaving 8 bases between. CDR1 and CDR2 from the germline V gene are MNHEY and SMNVEV (reference sequence). CDR3 region: CASSLKGYSNQPQHF. In DNA, the CDR3 is TGTGCCAGCAGTTTAAAGGGGTATAGCAATCAGCCCCAGCATTTT.

The chain has TRBV10-3 and TRBJ1-2, with D possibly matching TRBD1 (5 bases). The CDR3 is 15 amino acids. V was trimmed by 0 bases and J by 7 bases, leaving 15 bases between them. Germline CDR1 is ENHRY and CDR2 is SYGVKD. The DNA of the CDR3 is TGTGCCATCAGTGAGTCGGTGGAGGGGCGTCGTGGCTACACCTTC. It specifies CAISESVEGRRGYTF.

The chain is built from TRBV19 and TRBJ2-7, with D possibly matching TRBD2 (6 bases). V dropped 1 base and J dropped 3 bases, with 10 bases sitting between them. CDR3 length equals 14 residues. Germline values: CDR1 LNHDA, CDR2 SQIVND (reference sequence). CDR3 DNA sequence: TGTGCCAGTAGTATAGTTGCGGGGAACTACGAGCAGTACTTC. This codes for CASSIVAGNYEQYF.

The rearrangement links TRBV5-6 to TRBJ1-4; TRBD1 matches 9 bases. This CDR3 has 15 amino acids. Looked up from germline, CDR1 is SGHDT and CDR2 is YYEEEE. The junction had 6 bases not matched to a gene; V was cut back by 2 bases and J by 7 bases. CDR3 sequence reads: CASSLTGGAGEKLFF. The CDR3 DNA follows: TGTGCCAGCAGCTTAACAGGGGGCGCGGGTGAAAAACTGTTTTTT.

The chain carries TRBV15 and TRBJ2-7; the D gene is possibly TRBD1 (6 bases). Trimming took off 4 bases at V and 1 base at J, with 8 bases between the two ends. Germline V gene lookup returns CDR1 LNHNV and CDR2 YYDKDF (reference sequence). CDR3 size: 13 residues. The CDR3 spells CATSKQGSYEQYF. The CDR3 DNA reads as TGTGCCACCAGCAAACAGGGTTCCTACGAGCAGTACTTC. The variable domain in full, completed from reference TRBV15 and TRBJ2-7, reads DAMVIQNPRYQVTQFGKPVTLSCSQTLNHNVMYWYQQKSSQAPKLLFHYYDKDFNNEADTPDNFQSRRPNTSFCFLDIRSPGLGDTAMYLCATSKQGSYEQYFGPGTRLTVT.

This sequence joins TRBV7-9 and TRBJ2-2; 11 nucleotides agree with TRBD1. CDR1 and CDR2 from the germline V gene are SEHNR and FQNEAQ (reference sequence). CDR3 length equals 14 residues. The J segment lost 11 bases and the V segment lost 4 bases, leaving 6 bases of the junction unmatched. CDR3 sequence (DNA): TGTGCCAGCAGCTCCCGGGACAGGGGGAGAGAGCTGTTTTTT. Translating gives CASSSRDRGRELFF.

The V call is TRBV18, the J call TRBJ1-1; no firm D call. CDR3 length: 15 residues. Looked up from germline, CDR1 is KGHSH and CDR2 is LQKENI. With 3 bases removed from V and 3 bases from J, the gap between germline ends came to 14 bases. The CDR3, as DNA: TGTGCCAGCTCACCTCTAAGGGAGACGGACACTGAAGCTTTCTTT. It specifies CASSPLRETDTEAFF.

This chain uses TRBV6-5 with TRBJ1-5; 8 bases match TRBD1. Losses at the gene ends were 6 bases for V and 0 bases for J; bases not matched to a gene: 4. The CDR3 consists of 15 residues. Germline lookup yields CDR1 MNHEY and CDR2 SVGAGI. The CDR3 loop is CASRPGGYSNQPQHF. The DNA of the CDR3 is TGTGCCAGCAGACCAGGGGGCTATAGCAATCAGCCCCAGCATTTT.

V is TRBV2 and J is TRBJ1-2; 10 bases are a match to TRBD1. V lost 3 bases, J lost 7 bases, and 5 bases stayed unmatched. This CDR3 has 14 amino acids. Germline V CDR1 and CDR2: SNHLY, FYNNEI. Here the CDR3 reads CASSDWTGGSGYTF. CDR3 DNA: TGTGCCAGCAGTGATTGGACAGGGGGATCTGGCTACACCTTC.

The DNA of the CDR3 is TGTGCCAGCAGCCTAGGGGACTATGGCTACACCTTC. Amino acid sequence: CASSLGDYGYTF. The chain joins TRBV7-3 to TRBJ1-2; TRBD1 is a possible D gene (5 bases). With 5 bases removed from V and 3 bases from J, the gap between germline ends came to 7 bases. CDR1 is SGHTA and CDR2 is FQGTGA in the germline V gene. The CDR3 totals 12 residues.

The V and J genes are TRBV5-1 and TRBJ2-5; 9 bases agree with TRBD1. Germline V CDR1 and CDR2: SGHRS, YFSETQ. V lost 5 bases and J lost 3; bases outside the gene matches: 5. The CDR3 extends over 14 amino acids. The CDR3 region is CASSYGQGKETQYF. CDR3 nucleotide sequence: TGCGCCAGCAGTTATGGACAGGGGAAAGAGACCCAGTACTTC.

The chain combines TRBV30 with TRBJ2-3, with 9 bases aligning to TRBD2. V dropped 3 bases and J dropped 0; count of bases not matched to a gene: 10. The length of the CDR3 is 17 residues. The germline CDR1 and CDR2 sequences are GTSNPN and SVGIG (reference sequence). The DNA of the CDR3 is TGTGCCTGGAGCAGACTAGCGGCCCTCTCTAGCACAGATACGCAGTATTTT. This gives the protein CAWSRLAALSSTDTQYF.

The chain is built from TRBV5-1 and TRBJ2-3, with 8 positions matching TRBD2. The germline CDR1 and CDR2 sequences are SGHRS and YFSETQ. The CDR3 extends over 17 amino acids. With 0 bases clipped from V and 2 bases from J, the junction kept 8 bases outside the gene matches. This chain's CDR3 is CASSLVGSGIPTDTQYF. The CDR3 nucleotides are TGCGCCAGCAGCTTGGTGGGTAGCGGGATCCCCACAGATACGCAGTATTTT. The variable domain in full, completed from reference TRBV5-1 and TRBJ2-3, reads KAGVTQTPRYLIKTRGQQVTLSCSPISGHRSVSWYQQTPGQGLQFLFEYFSETQRNKGNFPGRFSGRQFSNSRSEMNVSTLELGDSALYLCASSLVGSGIPTDTQYFGPGTRLTVL.

The chain uses TRBV28 and TRBJ1-1; 9 bases line up with TRBD1. The trim removed 6 bases at V and 6 bases at J, leaving 14 bases unmatched. The CDR3 is made up of 16 amino acids. Looked up from germline, CDR1 is MDHEN and CDR2 is SYDVKM. The CDR3 bases are TGTGCCAGCAGCTCCCCCCACAGGGGGCGCGGGGCTGAAGCTTTCTTT. It specifies CASSSPHRGRGAEAFF.

The chain joins TRBV29-1 to TRBJ2-5; 11 bases agree with TRBD2. From germline, CDR1 is SQVTM and CDR2 ANQGSEA. V was clipped by 4 bases and J by 5 bases; unmatched bases: 9. This CDR3 spans 15 amino acids. CDR3 coding DNA: TGCAGCGTTGCAGGTAGCGGGGGGGCTTTGGAGACCCAGTACTTC. This translates into CSVAGSGGALETQYF.

The V call is TRBV5-6, the J call TRBJ2-5; 8 bases are shared with TRBD1. CDR3 size: 18 residues. V shed 2 bases and J 5 bases; nucleotides not matched to a gene: 17. The germline gives CDR1 SGHDT, CDR2 YYEEEE. In DNA, the CDR3 is TGTGCCAGCAGCTTCCACTTTGGACAGGGAAAGTCTGGGGAGACCCAGTACTTC. It specifies CASSFHFGQGKSGETQYF.

The chain employs TRBV15 and TRBJ2-1; 9 nucleotides align to TRBD2. Germline trimming cut 9 bases from V and 5 bases from J; bases unmatched to any gene: 8. This CDR3 has 14 residues. Per germline, CDR1 LNHNV and CDR2 YYDKDF (reference sequence). The CDR3 spells CATWAGGPDNEQFF. The DNA of the CDR3 is TGTGCCACTTGGGCGGGGGGGCCAGACAATGAGCAGTTCTTC. Drawing the rest from reference TRBV15 and TRBJ2-1, the complete variable domain is DAMVIQNPRYQVTQFGKPVTLSCSQTLNHNVMYWYQQKSSQAPKLLFHYYDKDFNNEADTPDNFQSRRPNTSFCFLDIRSPGLGDTAMYLCATWAGGPDNEQFFGPGTRLTVL.

The chain recombines TRBV7-9 with TRBJ1-1; no firm D call. The germline CDR1 and CDR2 sequences are SEHNR and FQNEAQ (reference sequence). V was shortened by 5 bases and J by 0 bases, with 10 bases between the two germline ends. CDR3 length equals 14 residues. The CDR3 is CASSPRVLNTEAFF. In nucleotides, the CDR3 is TGTGCCAGCAGCCCGAGAGTACTGAACACTGAAGCTTTCTTT.

The gene calls are TRBV27 and TRBJ1-4; 8 nucleotides agree with TRBD1. CDR1 and CDR2 (germline): MNHEY, SMNVEV (reference sequence). V was pared by 6 bases and J by 5 bases, with 2 bases of the junction left unmatched. This CDR3 has 13 amino acids. CDR3 in amino acids: CASRTGGNEKLFF. In DNA, the CDR3 is TGTGCCAGCAGAACAGGGGGGAATGAAAAACTGTTTTTT.

This clone came up once. This chain uses TRBV7-3 with TRBJ2-7, with D perhaps matching TRBD1 (6 bases). This CDR3 is built from 15 residues. Germline CDR1 and CDR2: SGHTA and FQGTGA. The V gene lost 5 bases and the J gene lost 6 bases, with 20 bases spanning the gap. CDR3 sequence (DNA): TGTGCCAGCAGCCCCCGACAGGCTCTGGCCGGCGAGCAGTACTTC. Translated, it gives CASSPRQALAGEQYF.

The chain has TRBV5-1 and TRBJ2-7; the match to TRBD1 covers 7 bases. Germline-derived CDR1 and CDR2 are SGHRS and YFSETQ. Trimming at V came to 4 bases and at J to 0 bases, leaving 1 base not matched to a gene. There are 13 residues in the CDR3. CDR3 nucleotides: TGCGCCAGCAGCGACAGGGTCTCCTACGAGCAGTACTTC. Residues: CASSDRVSYEQYF.

The rearrangement uses TRBV2 and TRBJ1-6; D unclear. Looked up from germline, CDR1 is SNHLY and CDR2 is FYNNEI. The CDR3 is made up of 14 amino acids. The V end was cut by 4 bases, the J end by 9 bases, with 13 bases between. Here the CDR3 reads CASSASEGSSPLHF. CDR3 DNA sequence: TGTGCCAGCAGTGCGTCAGAGGGAAGTTCACCCCTCCACTTT.

J is TRBJ2-1 and V is TRBV7-8; D remains unclear. Germline V CDR1 and CDR2: SGHVS, FQNEAQ. There are 13 residues in the CDR3. Trimming took off 1 base at V and 7 bases at J, with 8 bases between the two ends. The CDR3 DNA sequence: TGTGCCAGCAGCTTAGTCAGTTTTAATGAGCAGTTCTTC. Amino acid sequence: CASSLVSFNEQFF.

This sequence joins TRBV27 and TRBJ2-1, with D possibly being TRBD1 (6 bases). Trimming left V 5 bases short and J 0 bases short, with 17 bases between. Germline V gene data show CDR1 as MNHEY and CDR2 as SMNVEV (reference sequence). The CDR3 runs to 17 residues. The CDR3 reads CASSPGVHRTSYNEQFF. The DNA for the CDR3 is TGTGCCAGCAGTCCAGGGGTACACCGCACCTCCTACAATGAGCAGTTCTTC.

This rearrangement joins TRBV4-1 to TRBJ2-7, with D possibly TRBD2 on 6 matching bases. CDR1 and CDR2 (germline): MGHRA, YSYEKL. Trimming removed 1 base from V and 4 bases from J, with 14 bases in between. The CDR3 covers 15 residues. The CDR3 region is CASSQVRSSVYEQYF. CDR3 nucleotides: TGCGCCAGCAGCCAAGTGCGGTCTAGCGTTTACGAGCAGTACTTC.

The gene calls are TRBV19 and TRBJ1-5, with TRBD1 identical over 7 bases. After removal of 4 bases from V and 1 base from J, the junction contained 13 bases not matched to a gene. CDR1 is LNHDA and CDR2 is SQIVND in the germline V gene (reference sequence). This CDR3 region has 18 residues. CDR3 bases: TGTGCCAGTAGTAAGCTACAGGGGCATGGCTTGAGCAATCAGCCCCAGCATTTT. Residues: CASSKLQGHGLSNQPQHF.